Reported below is one TCR beta chain. Its antigen is unknown. Per-nucleotide qualities are absent, and no much larger clonotype sits a single base away. This sample is drawn from a study of cytomegalovirus exposure and HLA in healthy donors (TCRdb year 2017). Turning to the overall study: According to an earlier analysis of 587 of the donors, some 170 million T cells yielded 117 million unique TCR beta sequences and about 300 Gb of sequence data. The aim of the study was to test whether cataloging public T cell receptors could identify signatures of past pathogen exposure. A later genetic analysis took genome-wide SNP genotypes for about 65% of the roughly 670 donors and used that subset as a discovery cohort. Roughly five DR-DQ haplotypes were treated as single units for association and clustering because of strong linkage in the cohort. Besides the first cohort of roughly 640 subjects, a separate validation cohort made up of roughly 120 different subjects was used. A later analysis re-analyzed previously published TCR beta repertoires from about 600 donors and added high-resolution HLA genotyping to study TCR occurrence patterns. Both class I and class II loci were covered by HLA typing, at four-digit resolution. Every repertoire in the discovery cohort had been generated on one and the same sequencing platform. The number of typed donors differed by locus: about 629-630 for A, B, C, DRB1 and DQB1; approximately 540 for DQA1; approximately 610 for DPA1; and about 470 for DPB1. An earlier analysis of 587 of the donors used high-throughput TCR beta sequencing to judge whether each TCR beta V gene segment behaved as functional or pseudogenic. Of the 350 to 450 genotyped donors, 65% to 90% were placed in the genetic ancestry cluster associated with self-reported Caucasian donors. Donor age, sex, ethnicity and CMV serostatus were compiled alongside the repertoire data. Rather than drawing on any new phenotypic data, the later analysis identified candidate immune exposures from TCR beta sequences and the way those sequences occurred across donors. Across some 400 genotyped donors of the cohort, an average of approximately 240,000 unique TCR beta nucleotide sequences per donor were sequenced, and 15% to 20% of those sequences were non-productive. The T cell repertoires of under 750 subjects were profiled by immunosequencing and related to cytomegalovirus serostatus. To predict cytomegalovirus infection status, the study combined high-throughput TCR immunosequencing, statistical association of individual TCRs with disease status, and machine learning. An early release covering some 640 HLA-typed donors comprised approximately 290 gigabases of sequencing data and around 80 million unique TCR sequences.

Cut back by 4 bases and 0 bases, the V and J ends lie 13 bases apart. The CDR1 and CDR2 encoded by the germline V gene are LGHNA and YSLEER. The CDR3 goes from the cysteine to the phenylalanine over 15 residues. The only DNA kept is the CDR3, 45 bases in frame from the first base. Receptor amplification or capture employed the immunoSEQ multiplex PCR assay. The multiplex PCR relied on a mix of 60 forward primers for TCR Vbeta segments and 13 reverse primers for TCR Jbeta segments. Amplification of the CDR3 region of rearranged TCR beta genes was performed with a multiplex PCR assay on genomic DNA. Amplified TCR beta libraries were sequenced as 87-base-pair reads on the Illumina HiSeq System. The original methods were these. A later analysis tallied roughly 76 million unique TCR beta chains across the 660 or so repertoires, and about 10 million of those chains were shared by two or more donors. Raw reads were error-corrected and collapsed into unique sequences by a nearest-neighbor algorithm in which closely related sequences were merged to remove PCR and sequencing errors. V, D and J gene segments were assigned by aligning CDR3 sequences to IMGT reference sequences. Each retained sequence needed at least a six-nucleotide match to both a V gene segment and a J gene segment. Rearrangements were called productive when the CDR3 lacked stop codons and stayed in frame with V and J; all others were non-productive. CDR3 was defined according to IMGT convention as the region running from the second conserved V-encoded cysteine to the conserved J-encoded phenylalanine. Sequences without an unambiguous match to a single V gene segment were excluded from the earlier analysis of 450 to 750 of the donors. In an earlier analysis of a few hundred of the donors, a V segment was called functional when productive rearrangements were above 56.7%, and segregating when the standard deviation between donors exceeded 5%. A statistical classification framework was built to diagnose cytomegalovirus status from the catalog of TCR beta chain sequences. V and J gene assignment, in a later analysis, came from comparing TCR nucleotide sequences with IMGT/GENE-DB human TR gene sequences. In a later analysis, CDR3 sequences and most-parsimonious VDJ recombination scenarios were assigned using the TCRdist pipeline. In a later analysis, every TCR beta chain was defined by the combination of its CDR3 amino acid sequence and its V-gene family, and reads without a unique V-gene family were dropped. A later analysis removed 500 to 600 highly shared, low-generation-probability nucleotide sequences to deal with suspected cross-contamination and a sequencing artifact. A later analysis calculated a clonal expansion index for each public chain from normalized within-repertoire ranks of inferred template counts. Generation probabilities in a later analysis came from a VDJ recombination model fitted to out-of-frame rearrangements, and those results were checked against IGoR. A later analysis scored TCR-TCR, TCR-HLA and TCR-CMV co-occurrence with hypergeometric tests, applying a repertoire-size bias correction to TCR pairs. To estimate false discovery rates, a later analysis permuted the HLA or CMV assignments 20 times. In a later analysis, co-occurring TCRs were grouped with DBSCAN, and TCRdist sequence similarity was added when clustering was performed within HLA-allele-positive subsets. Repertoires with fewer than 30,000 or more than 120,000 public chains, plus five repertoires with anomalous nucleotide sharing, were excluded from co-occurrence clustering. TCRdb limited this immuneACCESS table to in-frame rearrangements with V and J called. A share of clones is missing; checked studies link under half to unresolved V genes, and the rest is unexplained. That table is the source of V, J and clone size, and D and trimming were worked out from the DNA. Recorded for this sample are some 180,000 clones; over 75% of them occurred a single time. The ten largest clones capture about 1.9% of the sample.

The cohort consisted of some 730 healthy bone marrow donors. At the time of sampling, every cohort member was nominally healthy, though immune exposures that went unrecorded were likely present. The donor was CMV seronegative and was included in the group of a few hundred seronegative cohort members. Every donor gave a peripheral blood sample, and the peripheral blood mononuclear cells from that sample were used for TCR beta sequencing. The Qiagen DNeasy Blood Extraction Kit was used to extract genomic DNA from the blood cell samples. The full study reports these points: Because counts were too low, fewer than 20 rarely observed V segments, including chromosome 9 orphons, were excluded from the earlier analysis of some 540 of the donors. Across donors, most TCR sequences were observed very rarely, whereas some public TCRs were present in many individuals. Three of the identified cytomegalovirus-associated TCR beta chains were confirmed in vitro to be specific for cytomegalovirus antigens. According to the authors, the approach could potentially be generalized to other disease states and immunological phenotypes. The classifier was reported to diagnose cytomegalovirus status with high specificity and sensitivity in both the original and validation cohorts. The study listed 150 to 200 TCR beta chains as associated with cytomegalovirus. According to a later analysis, TCR association rates differed among HLA loci, with DRB1 alleles showing the most associated TCRs and HLA-C alleles showing the fewest. Immune exposure information for the cohort was limited to CMV serostatus. A later analysis associated approximately 17,000 TCR beta sequences with specific HLA alleles at a false discovery rate of 0.05. Correlated functional status among segregating V segments might be attributable to linkage disequilibrium, but an unknown experimental factor could not be ruled out. Some IMGT-functional V segments, including TRBV6-2 and TRBV6-3, could not be told apart with the 87-base-pair reads, so those segments were excluded. In a later analysis, several top co-occurrence clusters were reported to appear linked to parvovirus B19, influenza, CMV and Epstein-Barr virus. Compared with the roughly 600-donor mean, donors in an Asian-associated ancestry cluster had fewer N-insertions in productive TCRs, according to a later genetic analysis. When HLA alleles, especially DR and DQ, strongly co-occurred, attributing TCR associations to individual alleles was difficult. Presence/absence analyses assumed roughly uniform sequencing depth across donors, an assumption that may not hold. This cohort had only TCR beta chains sequenced, and the lack of alpha or paired-chain data limited which features could be detected. A further reported finding was that TCR beta sequences accurately predicted the HLA-A and HLA-B alleles for most subjects in the first cohort. The sequencing pipeline was judged likely to have produced a cluster of highly shared sequence variants as a technical artifact. Because HLA typing was unavailable for some donors at each locus, only the typed subset was used in association tests. V-gene and J-gene trimming of TCR beta chains was associated with a missense DCLRE1C variant in a later genetic analysis, and the association was replicated in an independent cohort. In a later analysis, most CMV-associated TCR beta chains were found to appear HLA-restricted, with HLA associations seemingly driven largely by CMV exposure. In a later analysis, HLA-associated TCR beta chains were found to be more clonally expanded and to have lower generation probabilities than equally common non-associated chains. An earlier analysis of approximately 500 of the donors showed that most TCR beta V segments appeared in productive rearrangements either about 87% or about 30% of the time, which broadly matched IMGT annotations.

Sequenced sample: PBMCs. The sequence was obtained from a woman aged 30 to 39 in good health and CMV-seronegative. The chain is made from TRBV4-3 and TRBJ2-7, and TRBD1 may be the D gene, going by 6 matching bases. The DNA is TGCGCCAGCAGCCGAGGGACACCTAGCTCCTACGAGCAGTACTTC. This translates into CASSRGTPSSYEQYF.